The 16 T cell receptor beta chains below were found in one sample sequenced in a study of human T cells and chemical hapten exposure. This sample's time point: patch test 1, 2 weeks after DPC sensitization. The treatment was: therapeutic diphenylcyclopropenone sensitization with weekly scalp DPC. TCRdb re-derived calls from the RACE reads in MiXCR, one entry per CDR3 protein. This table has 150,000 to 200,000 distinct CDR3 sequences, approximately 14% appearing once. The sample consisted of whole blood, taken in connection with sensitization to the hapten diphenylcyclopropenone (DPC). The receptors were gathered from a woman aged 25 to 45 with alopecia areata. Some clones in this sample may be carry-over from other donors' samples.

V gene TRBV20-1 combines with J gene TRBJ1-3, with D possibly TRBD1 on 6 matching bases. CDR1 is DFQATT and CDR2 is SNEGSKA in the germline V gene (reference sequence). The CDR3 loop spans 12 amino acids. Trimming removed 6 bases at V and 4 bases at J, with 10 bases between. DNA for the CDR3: TGCAGTGCACAGGGCTCCGGAAACACCATATATTTT. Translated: CSAQGSGNTIYF.

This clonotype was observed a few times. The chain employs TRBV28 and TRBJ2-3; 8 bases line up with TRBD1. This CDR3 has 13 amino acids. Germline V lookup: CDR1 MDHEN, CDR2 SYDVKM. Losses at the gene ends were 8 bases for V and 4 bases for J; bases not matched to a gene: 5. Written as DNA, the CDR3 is TGTGCCAGCCGGACAGGGACCGCAGATACGCAGTATTTT. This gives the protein CASRTGTADTQYF.

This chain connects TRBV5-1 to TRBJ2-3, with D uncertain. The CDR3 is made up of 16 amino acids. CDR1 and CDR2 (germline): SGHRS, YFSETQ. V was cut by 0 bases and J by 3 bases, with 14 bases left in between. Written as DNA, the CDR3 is TGCGCCAGCAGCTTGGAGCCCGCGGTTGGGACAGATACGCAGTATTTT. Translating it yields CASSLEPAVGTDTQYF.

CDR3 residues: CASSPGGLANQPQHF. The CDR3 bases are TGTGCCAGCAGTCCAGGGGGTTTGGCCAATCAGCCCCAGCATTTT. The chain employs TRBV12-3 or TRBV12-4 and TRBJ1-5; 7 bases line up with TRBD1. Trimming at V came to 5 bases and at J to 3 bases, leaving 7 bases not matched to a gene. The CDR3 contains 15 residues.

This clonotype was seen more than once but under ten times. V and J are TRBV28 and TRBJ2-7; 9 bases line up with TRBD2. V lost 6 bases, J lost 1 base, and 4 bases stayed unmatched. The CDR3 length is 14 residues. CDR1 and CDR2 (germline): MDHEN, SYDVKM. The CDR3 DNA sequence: TGTGCCAGCAGCCAGGGACTAGCATCCTACGAGCAGTACTTC. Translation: CASSQGLASYEQYF.

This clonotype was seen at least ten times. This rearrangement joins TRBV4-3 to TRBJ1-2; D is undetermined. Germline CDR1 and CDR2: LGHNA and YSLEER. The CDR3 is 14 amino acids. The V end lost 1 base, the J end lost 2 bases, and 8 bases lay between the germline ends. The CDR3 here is CASSQGLPNYGYTF. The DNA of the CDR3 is TGCGCCAGCAGCCAAGGTCTGCCAAACTATGGCTACACCTTC.

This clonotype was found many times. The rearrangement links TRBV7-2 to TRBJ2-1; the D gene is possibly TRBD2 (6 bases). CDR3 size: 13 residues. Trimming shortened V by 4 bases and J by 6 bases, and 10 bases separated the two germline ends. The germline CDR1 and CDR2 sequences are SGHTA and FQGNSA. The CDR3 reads CASSSGTANEQFF. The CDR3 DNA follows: TGTGCCAGCAGCTCCGGGACTGCCAATGAGCAGTTCTTC.

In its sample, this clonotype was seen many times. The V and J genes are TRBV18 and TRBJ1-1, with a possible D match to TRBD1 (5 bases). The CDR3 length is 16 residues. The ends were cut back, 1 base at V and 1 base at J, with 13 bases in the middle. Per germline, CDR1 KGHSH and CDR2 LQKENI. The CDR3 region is CASSPLLDRTNTEAFF. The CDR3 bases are TGTGCCAGCTCACCACTTTTAGACAGAACGAACACTGAAGCTTTCTTT.

The chain's CDR3 is CASTLTGFSGNTIYF. The CDR3 DNA reads TGTGCCAGCACCCTGACAGGCTTCTCTGGAAACACCATATATTTT. J is TRBJ1-3 and V is TRBV6-2 or TRBV6-3, with D possibly matching TRBD1 (6 bases). V lost 7 bases to trimming and J lost 0 bases, with 13 bases between them. This CDR3 has 15 residues. Per the germline V gene, CDR1 is MNHEY and CDR2 is SVGEGT.

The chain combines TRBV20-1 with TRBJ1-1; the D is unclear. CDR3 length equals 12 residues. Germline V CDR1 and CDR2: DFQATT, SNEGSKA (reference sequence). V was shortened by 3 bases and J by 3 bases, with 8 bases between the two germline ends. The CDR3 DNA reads TGCAGTGCTAGGAAGAGAGACACTGAAGCTTTCTTT. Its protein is CSARKRDTEAFF.

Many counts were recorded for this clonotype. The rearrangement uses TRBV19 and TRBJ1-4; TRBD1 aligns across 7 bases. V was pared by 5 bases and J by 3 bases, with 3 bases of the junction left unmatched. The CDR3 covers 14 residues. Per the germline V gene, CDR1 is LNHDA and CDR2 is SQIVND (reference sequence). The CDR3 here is CASSPRGANEKLFF. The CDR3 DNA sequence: TGTGCCAGTAGTCCCAGGGGGGCTAATGAAAAACTGTTTTTT.

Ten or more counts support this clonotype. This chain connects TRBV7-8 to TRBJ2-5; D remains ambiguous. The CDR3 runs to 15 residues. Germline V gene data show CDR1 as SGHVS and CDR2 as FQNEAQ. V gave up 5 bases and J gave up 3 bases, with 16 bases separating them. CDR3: CASSPSGWREETQYF. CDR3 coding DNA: TGTGCCAGCAGCCCCTCTGGGTGGCGAGAAGAGACCCAGTACTTC.

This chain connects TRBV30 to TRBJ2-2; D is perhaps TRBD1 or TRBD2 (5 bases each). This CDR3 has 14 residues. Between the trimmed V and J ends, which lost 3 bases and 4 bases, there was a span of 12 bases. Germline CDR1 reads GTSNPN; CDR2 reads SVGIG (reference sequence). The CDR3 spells CAWRRMGPTGELFF. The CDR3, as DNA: TGTGCCTGGAGAAGGATGGGACCCACCGGGGAGCTGTTTTTT.

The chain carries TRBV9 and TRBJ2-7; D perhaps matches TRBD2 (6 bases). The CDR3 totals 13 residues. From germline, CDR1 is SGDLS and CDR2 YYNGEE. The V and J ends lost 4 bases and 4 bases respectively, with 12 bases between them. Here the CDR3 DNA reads TGTGCCAGCAGCCCTGGACTATGGTACGAGCAGTACTTC. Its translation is CASSPGLWYEQYF.

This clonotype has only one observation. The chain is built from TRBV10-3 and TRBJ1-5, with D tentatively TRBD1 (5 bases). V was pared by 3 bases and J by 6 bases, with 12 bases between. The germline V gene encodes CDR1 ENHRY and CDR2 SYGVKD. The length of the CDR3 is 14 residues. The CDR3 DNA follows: TGTGCCATCAGTGACAGGCAGGGAAGTCAGCCCCAGCATTTT. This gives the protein CAISDRQGSQPQHF.

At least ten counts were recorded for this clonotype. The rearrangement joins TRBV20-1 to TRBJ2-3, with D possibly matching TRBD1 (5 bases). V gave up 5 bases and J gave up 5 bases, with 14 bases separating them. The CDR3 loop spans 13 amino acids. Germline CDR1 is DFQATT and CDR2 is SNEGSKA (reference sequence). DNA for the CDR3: TGCAGTGCTCCTGGGGCTGGCCTAGATACGCAGTATTTT. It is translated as CSAPGAGLDTQYF.